The next 22 T cell receptor beta chains were all read from a single sample in a study of blood T cell repertoires in COVID-19. The data were produced by immunoSEQ multiplex PCR, yet TCRdb's version contains in-frame clones alone and is incomplete. The sample consists of approximately 100,000 clones, 65% to 90% of them appearing once. Material: peripheral blood. These receptor sequences come from a woman aged 80 or over with active or convalescent COVID-19.

This clone turned up a few times. This chain connects TRBV6-5 to TRBJ1-5, with no clear D. Looked up from germline, CDR1 is MNHEY and CDR2 is SVGAGI. The CDR3 has 12 amino acids. The V and J ends lost 8 bases and 0 bases respectively, with 5 bases between them. CDR3 sequence (DNA): TGTGCCAGCGCGCATAGCAATCAGCCCCAGCATTTT. It encodes CASAHSNQPQHF.

The chain has TRBV5-1 and TRBJ2-3, with 11 bases fitting TRBD1. CDR1 is SGHRS, CDR2 YFSETQ, per germline. After removal of 0 bases from V and 4 bases from J, the junction contained 7 bases not matched to a gene. The CDR3 is 17 residues long. CDR3 region: CASSLGWTGGVSDTQYF. CDR3 nucleotide sequence: TGCGCCAGCAGCTTGGGTTGGACAGGGGGCGTCTCAGATACGCAGTATTTT. Filled out from reference TRBV5-1 and TRBJ2-3, the complete variable domain reads KAGVTQTPRYLIKTRGQQVTLSCSPISGHRSVSWYQQTPGQGLQFLFEYFSETQRNKGNFPGRFSGRQFSNSRSEMNVSTLELGDSALYLCASSLGWTGGVSDTQYFGPGTRLTVL.

The chain has TRBV5-6 and TRBJ2-7; tentatively, D is TRBD2 (7 bases). Germline loops: CDR1 SGHDT, CDR2 YYEEEE. Trimming took off 4 bases at V and 7 bases at J, with 21 bases between the two ends. There are 15 residues in the CDR3. CDR3 DNA sequence: TGTGCCAGCAGCCTAGCTCCCGCGGGGGCGGGGGAGCAGTACTTC. Protein product: CASSLAPAGAGEQYF.

This clone was seen more than once but under ten times. The chain carries TRBV29-1 and TRBJ1-2; TRBD1 matches at 8 bases. CDR1 and CDR2 (germline): SQVTM, ANQGSEA. The CDR3 is made up of 13 amino acids. Trimming at V came to 2 bases and at J to 2 bases, leaving 1 base not matched to a gene. CDR3 sequence reads: CSVEQGANYGYTF. CDR3 in DNA: TGCAGCGTTGAACAGGGGGCAAACTATGGCTACACCTTC.

The chain joins TRBV5-1 to TRBJ2-1, with D maybe TRBD1 (6 bases). The CDR3 extends over 16 amino acids. The V end was cut by 1 base, the J end by 9 bases, with 20 bases between. CDR1 is SGHRS, CDR2 YFSETQ, per germline. CDR3 DNA: TGCGCCAGCAGCTTGCCGGACAGCGTCATTAAGGGTGAGCAGTTCTTC. The encoded protein is CASSLPDSVIKGEQFF.

V usage is TRBV11-2 and J usage is TRBJ1-2; D is possibly TRBD1 (6 bases). V was trimmed by 5 bases and J by 8 bases, leaving 15 bases between them. CDR3 size: 13 residues. Germline CDR1 reads SGHAT; CDR2 reads FQNNGV. In nucleotides, the CDR3 is TGTGCCAGCAGCATACAACAGGGACGGGGCTACACCTTC. Translation gives CASSIQQGRGYTF.

V is TRBV15 and J is TRBJ1-2, with D maybe TRBD1 (6 bases). The CDR3 is 16 amino acids. V was clipped by 0 bases and J by 4 bases, with 15 bases between them. Germline assignment: CDR1 LNHNV and CDR2 YYDKDF (reference sequence). The CDR3, as DNA: TGTGCCACCAGCAGAGACAGACAGTCAGGGGTCTATGGCTACACCTTC. Translated: CATSRDRQSGVYGYTF.

This clone showed up just once. The chain combines TRBV28 with TRBJ2-7; 10 bases align to TRBD2. The CDR3 length is 16 residues. Germline V CDR1 and CDR2: MDHEN, SYDVKM. V was clipped by 1 base and J by 4 bases; unmatched bases: 7. The chain's CDR3 is CASSLFSSGSTYEQYF. CDR3 coding DNA: TGTGCCAGCAGTTTATTTTCTAGCGGGAGTACATACGAGCAGTACTTC.

The chain is built from TRBV5-1 and TRBJ2-2, with TRBD2 matching over 12 bases. Losses at the gene ends were 5 bases for V and 7 bases for J; bases not matched to a gene: 3. This CDR3 has 14 amino acids. Germline assignment: CDR1 SGHRS and CDR2 YFSETQ. The DNA of the CDR3 is TGCGCCAGCAGGACTAGCGGGAGTGGCGGGGAGCTGTTTTTT. This encodes CASRTSGSGGELFF. The full variable domain, in which reference TRBV5-1 and TRBJ2-2 provide the parts outside the CDR3, is KAGVTQTPRYLIKTRGQQVTLSCSPISGHRSVSWYQQTPGQGLQFLFEYFSETQRNKGNFPGRFSGRQFSNSRSEMNVSTLELGDSALYLCASRTSGSGGELFFGEGSRLTVL.

CDR3 region: CASSPTRGTGDRSYNEQFF. CDR3 nucleotides: TGTGCCAGCAGTCCCACGCGTGGGACAGGGGATCGGTCCTACAATGAGCAGTTCTTC. The chain joins TRBV27 to TRBJ2-1; 10 bases align to TRBD1. The CDR3 is 19 residues long. Germline loops: CDR1 MNHEY, CDR2 SMNVEV (reference sequence). V shed 5 bases, J shed 1 base, and the junction held 14 bases outside the gene matches.

This chain joins TRBV5-8 and TRBJ2-6, with TRBD1 matching over 7 bases. Trimming took 3 bases from V and 0 from J; bases not matched to a gene: 3. The germline CDR1 and CDR2 sequences are SGHTS and YDEGEE. The CDR3 is 16 amino acids. The CDR3 region has the DNA TGTGCCAGCAGCTGGGACAGCCTCTCTGGGGCCAACGTCCTGACTTTC. It specifies CASSWDSLSGANVLTF.

The rearrangement joins TRBV10-3 to TRBJ1-1; D call uncertain. The CDR3 spans 13 residues. V lost 8 bases and J 4 bases, leaving 14 bases between the germline ends. Germline assignment: CDR1 ENHRY and CDR2 SYGVKD. The CDR3 DNA follows: TGTGCCATCGTTACCGGGGTTGGCACTGAAGCTTTCTTT. This encodes CAIVTGVGTEAFF.

This clone was seen a single time. V gene TRBV4-1 combines with J gene TRBJ2-2, with TRBD1 matching 11 bases. This CDR3 region has 16 residues. The junction had 3 bases not matched to a gene; V was cut back by 3 bases and J by 3 bases. Per germline, CDR1 MGHRA and CDR2 YSYEKL. As DNA, the CDR3 is TGCGCCAGCAGCCATCGGACAGGGGGCTACACCGGGGAGCTGTTTTTT. Encoded protein: CASSHRTGGYTGELFF.

V usage is TRBV6-1 and J usage is TRBJ1-2, with 7 bases fitting TRBD1. V was pared by 4 bases and J by 3 bases, with 11 bases of the junction left unmatched. The germline V gene has CDR1 MNHNS and CDR2 SASEGT. The CDR3 spans 16 residues. CDR3: CASSAPGQKSDYGYTF. The CDR3 coding sequence is TGTGCCAGCAGTGCCCCGGGACAGAAGAGTGACTATGGCTACACCTTC.

This chain links TRBV29-1 with TRBJ2-7; 7 bases match TRBD1. This CDR3 is 12 amino acids long. Looked up from germline, CDR1 is SQVTM and CDR2 is ANQGSEA. Unmatched junction bases numbered 4, after V lost 4 bases and J lost 4 bases. The CDR3 is CSVAAGGYEQYF. The CDR3 nucleotides read TGCAGCGTTGCGGCAGGGGGTTACGAGCAGTACTTC.

This clone was seen just once. This rearrangement joins TRBV6-4 to TRBJ2-1, with D unclear. This CDR3 has 12 amino acids. The V gene lost 4 bases and the J gene lost 10 bases, with 11 bases spanning the gap. Germline-derived CDR1 and CDR2 are MRHNA and SNTAGT. The CDR3: CASSALPKEQFF. DNA of the CDR3: TGTGCCAGCAGTGCCCTACCTAAGGAGCAGTTCTTC.

V usage is TRBV6-5 and J usage is TRBJ2-7; no clear D. The V gene's germline CDR1 is MNHEY and CDR2 SVGAGI. The CDR3 sequence is 15 residues long. Trimming pared 0 bases from V and 0 bases from J, leaving 9 bases between. The CDR3 sequence: CASSYSPHSSYEQYF. Written as DNA, the CDR3 is TGTGCCAGCAGTTACTCACCCCACAGCTCCTACGAGCAGTACTTC.

Here the CDR3 reads CASSPPAGREQYF. Here the CDR3 DNA reads TGTGCCAGCTCACCCCCGGCAGGGCGGGAGCAGTACTTC. The chain joins TRBV18 to TRBJ2-7, with D perhaps matching TRBD1 (5 bases). Between the trimmed V and J ends, which lost 3 bases and 7 bases, there was a span of 13 bases. Germline V CDR1 and CDR2: KGHSH, LQKENI. The CDR3 covers 13 residues.

The chain joins TRBV19 to TRBJ2-2; tentative D call: TRBD1 (6 bases). CDR1 is LNHDA, CDR2 SQIVND, per germline (reference sequence). Trimming left V 5 bases short and J 4 bases short, with 14 bases between. This CDR3 has 15 amino acids. CDR3 DNA sequence: TGTGCCAGTAGTCACCGGGACACAACCACCGGGGAGCTGTTTTTT. Translation gives CASSHRDTTTGELFF.

The CDR3 sequence: CAVNRGSSKNIQYF. The CDR3 DNA sequence: TGTGCCGTAAACAGGGGCTCTTCCAAAAACATTCAGTACTTC. The J gene is TRBJ2-4, the V gene TRBV30, with 7 bases aligning to TRBD1. The CDR3 is 14 residues long. Germline loops: CDR1 GTSNPN, CDR2 SVGIG (reference sequence). The V segment lost 8 bases and the J segment 2 bases; nucleotides outside the gene matches: 9.

This clone occurred a few times. The gene calls are TRBV9 and TRBJ2-7; 8 bases align to TRBD1. The germline V gene has CDR1 SGDLS and CDR2 YYNGEE. The CDR3 is 14 residues long. The junction had 7 bases not matched to a gene; V was cut back by 4 bases and J by 4 bases. The CDR3 is CASSPRQGRYEQYF. CDR3 DNA: TGTGCCAGCAGCCCCCGACAGGGGAGGTACGAGCAGTACTTC.

At least ten counts were recorded for this clone. The CDR3 nucleotides are TGCGCCAGCAATCGGGATGTGAACACTGAAGCTTTCTTT. This translates into CASNRDVNTEAFF. The rearrangement uses TRBV5-1 and TRBJ1-1; D uncertain. The CDR3 consists of 13 residues. The germline V gene has CDR1 SGHRS and CDR2 YFSETQ. The V end lost 6 bases, the J end lost 0 bases, and 9 bases lay between the germline ends.